A selection of T cell receptor beta chains follows, all from one sample in a study of shared clonotypes between healthy human individuals. The repertoire was sequenced with immunoSEQ multiplex PCR; TCRdb's copy has only in-frame clones and lacks some. The sample consists of around 530,000 clones, about 80% of them appearing once. Input material: PBMCs. The receptors shown here come from a woman aged 35 to 49 in good health. Some clones in this sample may be carry-over from other donors' samples. Both conserved end residues are part of each CDR3. Fields, in order: clone size, CDR3 length, V gene, D gene, J gene, CDR3 DNA, CDR3 protein. A D gene is named only where the DNA matches it firmly. Clone size, where shown, is once, few, many, or a class for clones that have expanded.

few	15	TRBV14	TRBD2	TRBJ2-2	TGTGCCAGCAGCCAAGAACTAGCGGGAGCTGGGGAGCTGTTTTTT	CASSQELAGAGELFF
once	16	TRBV7-2	TRBD1	TRBJ2-1	TGTGCCAGCAGCTGGAGAGGGACAGGGGAAGGGAATGAGCAGTTCTTC	CASSWRGTGEGNEQFF
many	13	TRBV7-2	.	TRBJ2-1	TGTGCCAGCAGCTTAGGGGTTAACCATGAGCAGTTCTTC	CASSLGVNHEQFF
.	12	TRBV2	.	TRBJ2-7	TGTGCCAGCAGTGATCAGGCGTATGAGCAGTACTTC	CASSDQAYEQYF
.	17	TRBV7-9	TRBD2	TRBJ2-1	TGTGCCAGCAGCCCACTGACTAGCGGGAGGGCTTACAATGAGCAGTTCTTC	CASSPLTSGRAYNEQFF
.	13	TRBV29-1	TRBD2	TRBJ2-5	TGCAGCGTGATAGCGGGAGGGGGAGAGACCCAGTACTTC	CSVIAGGGETQYF
.	15	TRBV19	TRBD2	TRBJ2-1	TGTGCCAGTAGTACGACTAGCGGTTCGTACAATGAGCAGTTCTTC	CASSTTSGSYNEQFF
once	14	TRBV11-2	TRBD2	TRBJ2-7	TGTGCCAGCAGCCCAACTAGCGGGACCTACGAGCAGTACTTC	CASSPTSGTYEQYF
.	14	TRBV28	.	TRBJ1-2	TGTGCCAGCAGGTTAATGGGCCCGAACTATGGCTACACCTTC	CASRLMGPNYGYTF
once	17	TRBV5-6	.	TRBJ1-3	TGTGCCAGCAGCTTGGGAACACCAGGCTATACTGGAAACACCATATATTTT	CASSLGTPGYTGNTIYF
once	14	TRBV7-3	TRBD2	TRBJ2-3	TGTGCCAGCAGCACTGGACTAGCCCCAGATACGCAGTATTTT	CASSTGLAPDTQYF
.	15	TRBV7-8	.	TRBJ1-2	TGTGCCAGCAGCCAACCTGGCAGGCCTAAGGATGGCTACACCTTC	CASSQPGRPKDGYTF
once	15	TRBV29-1	TRBD1	TRBJ2-2	TGCAGCGCTAAACCGGGACAGGGACGGACCGGGGAGCTGTTTTTT	CSAKPGQGRTGELFF
.	15	TRBV7-3	.	TRBJ2-7	TGTGCCAGCAGCTTAACGGGCAGGTGGTCGGACGAGCAGTACTTC	CASSLTGRWSDEQYF
.	16	TRBV28	TRBD1	TRBJ2-7	TGTGCCAGCAGGAGACCGGGACAGGGGACTTCCTACGAGCAGTACTTC	CASRRPGQGTSYEQYF
.	13	TRBV19	.	TRBJ2-2	TGTGCCAGTAGTATTGCCGATGGGGGGGAGCTGTTTTTT	CASSIADGGELFF
.	19	TRBV18	TRBD2	TRBJ2-6	TGTGCCAGCTCACCACGGGGAGTAGCGGGAAGCTCTGGGGCCAACGTCCTGACTTTC	CASSPRGVAGSSGANVLTF
.	12	TRBV2	TRBD2	TRBJ2-5	TGTGCCACGGGACTAGAGAGGGAGACCCAGTACTTC	CATGLERETQYF
.	13	TRBV10-3	TRBD2	TRBJ2-3	TGTGCCATCAGATCTAGCGGGTTAGATACGCAGTATTTT	CAIRSSGLDTQYF
.	13	TRBV14	.	TRBJ2-5	TGTGCCAGCAGCCCAAGACTAGTAGAGACCCAGTACTTC	CASSPRLVETQYF
.	16	TRBV5-6	TRBD2	TRBJ2-3	TGTGCCAGCAGCTTGTTAGCTAGCGGAAGCACAGATACGCAGTATTTT	CASSLLASGSTDTQYF
few	12	TRBV30	.	TRBJ1-4	TGTGCCTGGAACTCGGGGGGTGAAAAACTGTTTTTT	CAWNSGGEKLFF
.	12	TRBV6-5	.	TRBJ2-2	TGTGCCAGCAGCTCAAACACCGGGGAGCTGTTTTTT	CASSSNTGELFF
many	15	TRBV4-1	TRBD2	TRBJ2-5	TGCGCCAGCAGATCACAAACTAGCGGGCAAGAGACCCAGTACTTC	CASRSQTSGQETQYF
many	13	TRBV29-1	.	TRBJ2-7	TGCAGCGTTGGGGGGAGTGGGTCCTACGAGCAGTACTTC	CSVGGSGSYEQYF
.	17	TRBV7-2	TRBD2	TRBJ2-3	TGTGCCAGCAGCCCCCTCCCAGCGGGAGCCAGCACAGATACGCAGTATTTT	CASSPLPAGASTDTQYF
.	17	TRBV7-8	TRBD2	TRBJ2-2	TGTGCCAGCAGCCCACACGGACTAGCGGCCAACACCGGGGAGCTGTTTTTT	CASSPHGLAANTGELFF
.	16	TRBV11-2	TRBD1	TRBJ1-2	TGTGCCAGCAGCTTAGAGGGGACAGGGGGTATCTATGGCTACACCTTC	CASSLEGTGGIYGYTF
.	16	TRBV4-1	.	TRBJ2-3	TGCGCCAGCAGCCAAGATAGGTGGGTCCGCACAGATACGCAGTATTTT	CASSQDRWVRTDTQYF
many	15	TRBV2	TRBD1	TRBJ2-1	TGTGCCAGCAGGAGGGGGACAGGCGGATACAATGAGCAGTTCTTC	CASRRGTGGYNEQFF
once	18	TRBV4-1	.	TRBJ2-7	TGCGCCAGCAGCCAAGAGGGGTCGAGGCAATACCGGCGTTACGAGCAGTACTTC	CASSQEGSRQYRRYEQYF
.	14	TRBV6-5	TRBD1	TRBJ1-6	TGTGCCAGCAGGGGGACAGGGGGGAGATCACCCCTCCACTTT	CASRGTGGRSPLHF
.	13	TRBV28	.	TRBJ2-1	TGTGCCAGCAGTCGGACTACCTACAATGAGCAGTTCTTC	CASSRTTYNEQFF
.	15	TRBV9	TRBD2	TRBJ2-5	TGTGCCAGCAGCGTAACGGGCGGGGGGCCTGAGACCCAGTACTTC	CASSVTGGGPETQYF
.	15	TRBV4-2	TRBD2	TRBJ2-1	TGTGCCAGCAGCCAAGTACTAGCGGCCCTCGATGAGCAGTTCTTC	CASSQVLAALDEQFF
many	13	TRBV6-1	.	TRBJ2-7	TGTGCCAGCAGTGAATGGCAGACCTACGAGCAGTACTTC	CASSEWQTYEQYF
.	14	TRBV5-4	.	TRBJ2-7	TGTGCCAGCAGCTTGGGGGCGGCCGCCTACGAGCAGTACTTC	CASSLGAAAYEQYF
.	15	TRBV19	.	TRBJ1-2	TGTGCCAGTAGTGCGTGGCAGCATACAGACTATGGCTACACCTTC	CASSAWQHTDYGYTF
.	15	TRBV21-1	.	TRBJ1-1	TGTGCCAGCAGGCTACCTTGGACAGGGGCATTTGAAGCTTTCTTT	CASRLPWTGAFEAFF
.	15	TRBV6-1	TRBD1	TRBJ1-5	TGTGCCAGCGGGGGACAGGGGATTAGCAATCAGCCCCAGCATTTT	CASGGQGISNQPQHF
.	16	TRBV7-9	TRBD2	TRBJ2-1	TGTGCCAGCAGCTTAAAATATGCGGGAGATAACAATGAGCAGTTCTTC	CASSLKYAGDNNEQFF
.	14	TRBV6-6	.	TRBJ2-4	TGTGCCAGCAATGCACCGGGACCCCAAAACATTCAGTACTTC	CASNAPGPQNIQYF
.	12	TRBV18	.	TRBJ2-3	TGTGCCAGCTCACCGCCCGCGGATACGCAGTATTTT	CASSPPADTQYF
.	16	TRBV19	TRBD2	TRBJ2-5	TGTGCCAGTAGTAACCGGGGGAGGGGTGATGAAGAGACCCAGTACTTC	CASSNRGRGDEETQYF
.	14	TRBV9	.	TRBJ1-2	TGTGCCAGCGGCGTAGTACCGGGGACCTATGGCTACACCTTC	CASGVVPGTYGYTF
once	13	TRBV5-4	.	TRBJ1-5	TGTGCCAGCAGCCGAGGACAGAATCAGCCCCAGCATTTT	CASSRGQNQPQHF
.	16	TRBV28	.	TRBJ2-6	TGTGCCAGCACCGTAGAATGGGGTGCTGGGGCCAACGTCCTGACTTTC	CASTVEWGAGANVLTF
once	15	TRBV15	TRBD1	TRBJ1-4	TGTGCCAGCTCATCCGGGACAGGGTTATACGAAAAACTGTTTTTT	CASSSGTGLYEKLFF
.	13	TRBV19	TRBD1	TRBJ1-2	TGTGCCAGTAGTACGGCAGGGGGCAATGGCTACACCTTC	CASSTAGGNGYTF
once	14	TRBV2	.	TRBJ2-1	TGTGCCAGCAGTGGGACTACCCTAAGCAATGAGCAGTTCTTC	CASSGTTLSNEQFF
.	15	TRBV28	TRBD1	TRBJ2-3	TGTGCCAGCAGCAAACAGGGGCCCCAGACAGATACGCAGTATTTT	CASSKQGPQTDTQYF
.	14	TRBV28	TRBD2	TRBJ2-5	TGTGCCAGCAGCCCTCCCCTAGCGGCAAGGGCCCAGTACTTC	CASSPPLAARAQYF
.	17	TRBV11-2	TRBD2	TRBJ2-5	TGTGCCAGCAGCCCTAAGGGACTAGCGGGAGTCGGGGAGACCCAGTACTTC	CASSPKGLAGVGETQYF
.	15	TRBV19	TRBD2	TRBJ2-7	TGTGCCAGTAGTATTGGTAGCGGGAGTACTCGGGAGCAGTACTTC	CASSIGSGSTREQYF